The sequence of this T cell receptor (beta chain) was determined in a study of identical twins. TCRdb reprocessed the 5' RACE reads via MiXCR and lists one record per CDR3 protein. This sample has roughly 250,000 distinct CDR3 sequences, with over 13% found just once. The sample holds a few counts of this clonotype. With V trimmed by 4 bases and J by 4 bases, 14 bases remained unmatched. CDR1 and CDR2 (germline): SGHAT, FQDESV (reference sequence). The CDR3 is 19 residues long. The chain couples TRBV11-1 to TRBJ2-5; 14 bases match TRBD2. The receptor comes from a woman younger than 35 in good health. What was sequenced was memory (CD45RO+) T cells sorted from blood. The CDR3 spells CASSSGLAGGSRGGETQYF. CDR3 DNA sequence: TGTGCCAGCAGCTCCGGACTAGCGGGAGGCTCAAGGGGGGGAGAGACCCAGTACTTC.